This T cell receptor beta chain stems from a study of identical twins. CDR3 length: 15 residues. Looked up from germline, CDR1 is MNHNS and CDR2 is SASEGT. The junction had 4 bases not matched to a gene; V was cut back by 3 bases and J by 2 bases. Everyone who donated was a healthy Caucasian. Template switching added a universal primer binding site, and final cDNA carried unique molecular identifiers. TCRdb re-derived calls from the 5' RACE reads in MiXCR, one entry per CDR3 protein. Of about 700,000 distinct CDR3 sequences in the sample, 8.5% to 9% were seen once. These sequences were also reported in another study, on yellow fever vaccine responses in identical twins. That work contributes: Reported findings indicate that twins' vaccine T cell responses seemed partially convergent, partially personalized.

The sample consisted of PBMCs. J is TRBJ2-1 and V is TRBV6-1; 7 bases line up with TRBD2. The sequence derives from a woman younger than 35 in good health. As DNA, the CDR3 is TGTGCCAGCAGTGAGCGGACTAGACCCTACAATGAGCAGTTCTTC. Protein product: CASSERTRPYNEQFF.